The 18 T cell receptor beta chains reported below all come from one sample, sequenced in a study of T cells in localized non-small cell lung cancer. Here immunoSEQ multiplex PCR was the method, and the copy in TCRdb shows in-frame clones only, minus some. The data contain more than 10,000 clones, about 86% of them singletons. The starting material was peripheral blood, obtained before any cancer treatment. The receptors derive from a male donor at least 60 years old with stage III lung adenocarcinoma.

The V call is TRBV30, the J call TRBJ2-5; the match to TRBD1 covers 9 bases. The CDR3 has 14 amino acids. The V gene end was trimmed by 2 bases and the J gene end by 9 bases; junction bases not matched to a gene: 10. CDR1 GTSNPN and CDR2 SVGIG come from the germline V gene (reference sequence). CDR3 amino acids: CAWSRLTGGVAQYF. As DNA, the CDR3 is TGTGCCTGGAGTCGACTGACAGGGGGGGTTGCCCAGTACTTC.

J is TRBJ2-7 and V is TRBV5-4; D is unresolved. In germline, CDR1 is SGHNT, CDR2 YYREEE (reference sequence). This CDR3 region has 13 residues. Trimming cost V 3 bases and J 5 bases, with 12 bases left between them. As DNA, the CDR3 is TGTGCCAGCAGCTCCGCCGGAAGACACGAGCAGTACTTC. It translates to CASSSAGRHEQYF.

The gene calls are TRBV29-1 and TRBJ1-2; no clear D. The V and J ends lost 2 bases and 2 bases respectively, with 12 bases between them. CDR3 length: 14 amino acids. CDR1 and CDR2 from the germline V gene are SQVTM and ANQGSEA. CDR3: CSVERNPGNYGYTF. The CDR3 DNA sequence: TGCAGCGTTGAACGGAACCCGGGCAACTATGGCTACACCTTC.

The rearrangement uses TRBV5-4 and TRBJ1-1; the D is unclear. Germline CDR1 is SGHNT and CDR2 is YYREEE (reference sequence). This CDR3 is 15 amino acids long. V was clipped by 3 bases and J by 8 bases, with 20 bases between them. The CDR3 is CASSSATYSDGEAFF. The CDR3 DNA reads as TGTGCCAGCAGCTCGGCCACCTACTCCGACGGCGAAGCTTTCTTT.

This rearrangement joins TRBV19 to TRBJ1-1; D remains unclear. The length of the CDR3 is 13 residues. With 6 bases removed from V and 1 base from J, the gap between germline ends came to 9 bases. CDR1 and CDR2 from the germline V gene are LNHDA and SQIVND (reference sequence). The CDR3 reads CASRGRRNTEAFF. In DNA, the CDR3 is TGTGCCAGTAGGGGCAGAAGGAACACTGAAGCTTTCTTT.

This clone was observed a single time. The chain has TRBV5-1 and TRBJ1-1; D is ambiguous. Trimming pared 5 bases from V and 1 base from J, leaving 3 bases between. CDR1 SGHRS and CDR2 YFSETQ come from the germline V gene. The CDR3 is made up of 11 amino acids. Here the CDR3 reads CASSTNTEAFF. As DNA, the CDR3 is TGCGCCAGCAGTACGAACACTGAAGCTTTCTTT.

The rearrangement links TRBV11-3 to TRBJ2-5; D is possibly TRBD2 (6 bases). Germline values: CDR1 SGHNT, CDR2 YENEEA. Trimming stripped 4 bases from V and 4 bases from J, with 16 bases between. The CDR3 sequence is 15 residues long. In DNA form, the CDR3 reads TGTGCCAGCAGCTCCGGGGGTGTCAGAGGAGAGACCCAGTACTTC. This encodes CASSSGGVRGETQYF.

The chain recombines TRBV27 with TRBJ1-2; 7 nucleotides agree with TRBD1. CDR3 length: 14 amino acids. CDR1 and CDR2 (germline): MNHEY, SMNVEV (reference sequence). V was pared by 5 bases and J by 4 bases, with 7 bases of the junction left unmatched. The CDR3 DNA reads as TGTGCCAGCAGTCCATCGACAGGGTCCTATGGCTACACCTTC. This translates into CASSPSTGSYGYTF.

The chain is built from TRBV13 and TRBJ1-2; TRBD1 might be the D (6 bases). Trimming left V 6 bases short and J 0 bases short, with 17 bases between. CDR3 size: 16 residues. Germline V CDR1 and CDR2: PRHDT, FYEKMQ (reference sequence). The CDR3 loop is CASSYTRDMSNYGYTF. CDR3 nucleotide sequence: TGTGCCAGCAGTTATACCCGGGACATGTCTAACTATGGCTACACCTTC.

This chain links TRBV5-1 with TRBJ2-1; 10 nucleotides align to TRBD2. V trimming: 1 base; J trimming: 9 bases; junction bases outside the gene matches: 7. The CDR3 loop spans 15 amino acids. Germline V gene data show CDR1 as SGHRS and CDR2 as YFSETQ. Here the CDR3 reads CASSLSASGSTEQFF. The CDR3 DNA sequence: TGCGCCAGCAGCTTGAGTGCTAGCGGGAGTACTGAGCAGTTCTTC. The entire variable domain, with the rest obtained from reference TRBV5-1 and TRBJ2-1, is as follows: KAGVTQTPRYLIKTRGQQVTLSCSPISGHRSVSWYQQTPGQGLQFLFEYFSETQRNKGNFPGRFSGRQFSNSRSEMNVSTLELGDSALYLCASSLSASGSTEQFFGPGTRLTVL.

This clone was seen only once. This chain uses TRBV7-9 with TRBJ2-3; D might be TRBD1 (6 bases). Germline V gene lookup returns CDR1 SEHNR and CDR2 FQNEAQ (reference sequence). This CDR3 region has 16 residues. V lost 1 base to trimming and J lost 6 bases, with 17 bases between them. The CDR3: CASSLGVSRGTDTQYF. In DNA form, the CDR3 reads TGTGCCAGCAGCTTAGGGGTATCCAGGGGTACGGATACGCAGTATTTT.

A few counts support this clone. The chain couples TRBV30 to TRBJ1-2; D perhaps matches TRBD1 (5 bases). From germline, CDR1 is GTSNPN and CDR2 SVGIG (reference sequence). V was shortened by 2 bases and J by 6 bases, with 13 bases between the two germline ends. The CDR3 covers 13 residues. CDR3 amino acids: CAWSFGGGDGYTF. For the CDR3, the DNA is TGTGCCTGGAGTTTCGGGGGGGGAGATGGCTACACCTTC.

This clone was observed once. This chain joins TRBV19 and TRBJ2-2, with 8 bases matching TRBD1. CDR1 and CDR2 (germline): LNHDA, SQIVND (reference sequence). The CDR3 sequence is 15 residues long. The ends lost 5 bases at V and 9 bases at J; junction bases unmatched: 11. The chain's CDR3 is CASSLTGDVGRELFF. Written as DNA, the CDR3 is TGTGCCAGTAGTTTGACAGGGGATGTGGGCCGGGAGCTGTTTTTT.

This chain links TRBV14 with TRBJ2-3; D may be TRBD1 (5 bases). The ends were cut back, 3 bases at V and 7 bases at J, with 11 bases in the middle. Per germline, CDR1 SGHDN and CDR2 FVKESK. This CDR3 comprises 13 residues. The CDR3 nucleotides read TGTGCCAGCAGCCAGGCAGGGTCAAATACGCAGTATTTT. It yields the protein CASSQAGSNTQYF.

The count of this clone is one. This chain uses TRBV6-6 with TRBJ2-5; D is ambiguous. V was shortened by 2 bases and J by 5 bases, with 6 bases between the two germline ends. CDR1 is MNHNY, CDR2 SVGAGI, per germline (reference sequence). The CDR3 sequence is 12 residues long. The CDR3 region has the DNA TGTGCCAGCAGTTACAGATATGAGACCCAGTACTTC. Its translation: CASSYRYETQYF.

The chain carries TRBV2 and TRBJ2-7; maybe TRBD2 (5 bases). The CDR3 totals 12 residues. Germline V gene sequence: CDR1 SNHLY, CDR2 FYNNEI. Trimming removed 6 bases at V and 6 bases at J, with 12 bases between. The CDR3 reads CASSLDSGEQYF. The DNA of the CDR3 is TGTGCCAGCAGCCTGGACTCCGGCGAGCAGTACTTC.

V usage is TRBV7-1 and J usage is TRBJ2-4; 7 bases agree with TRBD1. TRBV7-1 is flagged as an ORF with uncertain function. The length of the CDR3 is 18 residues. The V gene end was trimmed by 6 bases and the J gene end by 1 base; junction bases not matched to a gene: 15. CDR3 nucleotides: TGTGCCAGCAGTCCAGGACAGGCCTTCTCGTGGGCCAAAAACATTCAGTACTTC. Translating gives CASSPGQAFSWAKNIQYF.

V usage is TRBV9 and J usage is TRBJ2-5; possibly TRBD2 for D (7 bases). CDR1 is SGDLS, CDR2 YYNGEE, per germline. The CDR3 spans 14 residues. V was clipped by 0 bases and J by 4 bases, with 10 bases between them. Here the CDR3 reads CASSVAGGGETQYF. The CDR3 nucleotides are TGTGCCAGCAGCGTAGCGGGGGGCGGAGAGACCCAGTACTTC.